This T cell receptor beta chain was sequenced during a study of early T cells in non-severe SARS-CoV-2 infection. About the study: Sequencing of bulk RNA from unsorted whole blood was done, without chain pairing.

This clonotype was recorded many times. The DNA is omitted, as the CDR3 cannot be located on it reliably, and the CDR3 follows TCRdb's listing. The library protocol tagged individual cDNA molecules with unique molecular identifiers. TCRdb re-derived calls from the 5' RACE reads in MiXCR, one entry per CDR3 protein. The sample lists 30,000 to 35,000 distinct CDR3 sequences, roughly 6% seen once, with approximately 7.5% in the top ten. The CDR3 is 11 residues long, ends included. From germline, CDR1 is SQVTM and CDR2 ANQGSEA. Input material: whole blood. V is TRBV29-1 and J is TRBJ2-3. The receptor was isolated from an adult who was a healthcare worker with PCR-confirmed SARS-CoV-2 infection or an uninfected control (not recorded which). CDR3 sequence reads: CSVGGGNSRYF.